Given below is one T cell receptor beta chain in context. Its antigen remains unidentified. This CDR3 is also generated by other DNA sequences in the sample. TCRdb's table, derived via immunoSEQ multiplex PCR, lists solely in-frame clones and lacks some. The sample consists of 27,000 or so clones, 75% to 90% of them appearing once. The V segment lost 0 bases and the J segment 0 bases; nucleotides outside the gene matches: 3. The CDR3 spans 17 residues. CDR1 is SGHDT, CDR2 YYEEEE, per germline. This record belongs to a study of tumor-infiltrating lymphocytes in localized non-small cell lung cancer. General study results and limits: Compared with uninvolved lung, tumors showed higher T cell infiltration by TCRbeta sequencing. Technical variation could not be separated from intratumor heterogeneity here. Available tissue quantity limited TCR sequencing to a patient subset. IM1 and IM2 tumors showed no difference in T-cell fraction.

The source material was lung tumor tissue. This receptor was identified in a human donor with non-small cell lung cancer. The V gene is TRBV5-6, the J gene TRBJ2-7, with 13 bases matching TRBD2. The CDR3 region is CASSLAGTSGTSYEQYF. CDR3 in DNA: TGTGCCAGCAGCTTGGCTGGGACTAGCGGGACCTCCTACGAGCAGTACTTC.